The 3 T cell receptor beta chains below come from one sample, sequenced in a study of blood T cell repertoires in COVID-19. The method was immunoSEQ multiplex PCR; TCRdb's version includes in-frame clones alone and lacks a portion of them. The sample shows around 250,000 clones, more than 80% of them seen only once. The sequenced sample consisted of peripheral blood. Source of these receptors: a young woman with active or convalescent COVID-19.

This chain links TRBV4-3 with TRBJ2-5; 8 positions agree with TRBD2. Trimming took 2 bases from V and 4 from J; bases not matched to a gene: 6. The CDR3 runs 15 residues. Germline-derived CDR1 and CDR2 are LGHNA and YSLEER. The CDR3 nucleotides read TGCGCCAGCAGCCAACTCAGGGGACTAGGAGAGACCCAGTACTTC. Amino acid sequence: CASSQLRGLGETQYF.

This chain links TRBV27 with TRBJ1-5; possible D gene TRBD1, 6 bases. The V gene's germline CDR1 is MNHEY and CDR2 SMNVEV (reference sequence). Trimming took 5 bases from V and 0 from J, leaving 11 bases between them. The CDR3 length is 15 residues. CDR3 nucleotide sequence: TGTGCCAGCAGTCCAGGGACACTTAGCAATCAGCCCCAGCATTTT. It encodes CASSPGTLSNQPQHF.

In DNA form, the CDR3 reads TGTGCCAGCAGCGGATTAAGCGACAGCACCGGGGAGCTGTTTTTT. Protein product: CASSGLSDSTGELFF. This chain joins TRBV9 and TRBJ2-2; maybe TRBD1 (5 bases). CDR1 and CDR2 (germline): SGDLS, YYNGEE. The CDR3 contains 15 residues. Trimming took off 3 bases at V and 4 bases at J, with 13 bases between the two ends.